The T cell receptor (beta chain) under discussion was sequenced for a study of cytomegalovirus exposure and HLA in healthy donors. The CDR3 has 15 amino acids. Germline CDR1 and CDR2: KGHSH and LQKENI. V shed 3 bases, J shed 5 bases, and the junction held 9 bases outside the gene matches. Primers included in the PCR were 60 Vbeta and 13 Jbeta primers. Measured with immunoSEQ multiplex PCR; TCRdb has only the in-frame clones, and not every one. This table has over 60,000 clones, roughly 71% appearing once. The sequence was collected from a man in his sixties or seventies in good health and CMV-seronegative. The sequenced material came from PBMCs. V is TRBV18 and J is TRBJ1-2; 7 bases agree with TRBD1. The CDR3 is CASSPTGTDLYGYTF. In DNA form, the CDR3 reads TGTGCCAGCTCACCGACCGGGACAGACTTATATGGCTACACCTTC.